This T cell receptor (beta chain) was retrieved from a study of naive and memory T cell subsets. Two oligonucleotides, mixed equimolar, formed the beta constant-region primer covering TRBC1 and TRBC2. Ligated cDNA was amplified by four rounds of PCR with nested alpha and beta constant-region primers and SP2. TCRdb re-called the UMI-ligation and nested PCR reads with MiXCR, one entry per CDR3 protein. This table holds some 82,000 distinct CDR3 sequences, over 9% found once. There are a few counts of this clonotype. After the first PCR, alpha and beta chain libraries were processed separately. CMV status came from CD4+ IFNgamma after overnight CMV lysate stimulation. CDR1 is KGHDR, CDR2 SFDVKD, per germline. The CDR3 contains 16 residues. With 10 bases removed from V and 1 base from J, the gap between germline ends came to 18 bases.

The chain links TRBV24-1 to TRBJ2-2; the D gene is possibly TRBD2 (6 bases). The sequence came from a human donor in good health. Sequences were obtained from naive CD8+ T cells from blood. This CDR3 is CATSSAGTQNTGELFF. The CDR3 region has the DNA TGTGCCACTAGCAGCGCCGGGACTCAGAACACCGGGGAGCTGTTTTTT.